This T cell receptor (beta chain) appears in the sequencing data of a study of T cell responses to AZD1222 COVID-19 vaccine (dated by TCRdb to about 2021). Regarding the complete study: A total of 230 to 250 trial participants underwent TCR sequencing, of whom about 210 had received two doses of AZD1222 and approximately 26 had received two doses of the MenACWY control vaccine. Trial participants were enrolled into age subgroups of 18-55, 56-69 and 70-plus years, which contained about 150, 28 and 57 TCR-sequenced participants, respectively.

What the research found in general, with its limitations: After two AZD1222 doses, both the breadth and the depth of spike-specific TCRs were significantly higher than at day 0 and than in MenACWY recipients. The 56-69-year group was small, and its depth increase did not reach significance, likely because of low power. Conclusions about previously exposed vaccinees were limited because only 5 or 6 AZD1222 recipients were SARS-CoV-2 seropositive at baseline. Vaccine-associated CD4 TCRs spanned the whole spike protein, with dominant responses in regions 160-218 and 743-854. Participants were mostly white British and included more females than males, and it was suggested by the authors that clonal diversity may have been underestimated. Nearly half of unique spike-specific TCRs reportedly recognized epitopes outside regions mutated in the B.1.351 and B.1.1.7 variants. Because no day 14 peak-response samples were available, repertoires were characterized only after the peak T cell response.

For this chain, trimming is 1 base at the V end and 6 bases at the J end, and the number of junction bases without a gene match is 0. CDR1 and CDR2, looked up from the germline V gene (reference sequence), are SGHKS and YYEKEE. Spanning cysteine to phenylalanine, the CDR3 consists of 13 amino acids. Only CDR3 DNA is held: 39 bases, read in frame from base 1. With regard to this clone: Its antigen remains unidentified. Per-nucleotide qualities are absent, and no much larger clonotype sits a single base away.

The sample's time point label, decoded: about 28 days (+/-7) after the second vaccine dose. The sample's treatment or condition label, in plain terms: meningococcal conjugate vaccine given as trial control. The vaccinee samples were drawn from two UK trials, COV001 and COV002, one of which was a single-blind randomized controlled phase 2/3 trial testing AZD1222 (ChAdOx1 nCoV-19) in healthy adults. For TCRbeta chain sequencing, PBMC samples were collected from trial participants at day 0 and at day 28 after the second dose. The CDR3 regions of human TCRbeta chains were subjected to immunosequencing. The authors' pipeline ran thus. TCRs in the repertoires were matched against a reference library of SARS-CoV-2-specific TCRs that had been generated with the MIRA antigen-specificity platform. Breadth meant the fraction of unique TCRs that were SARS-CoV-2-associated, whereas depth meant the fraction of total T cells that were SARS-CoV-2-associated. Each spike-specific TCR was assigned to its reactive spike region and to a CD4 or CD8 class using the MIRA data. Log10-transformed breadth and depth values were compared by one-way ANOVA with Sidak's multiple comparisons tests. The source is immuneACCESS, and TCRdb retained only in-frame sequences with V and J called. Part of the clones is not carried over; for the studies checked, unresolved V genes explain less than half of this, and the remainder is unexplained. D and trimming come from the DNA, and the V and J calls and clone size come from that table. This sample lists 200,000 to 250,000 clones; around 94% were detected once. Over 1.5% of the sample is in the top ten clones.

This sequence originates from an adult who received the MenACWY meningococcal vaccine as a control. The source was peripheral blood, collected 28 days after the second dose of the MenACWY control vaccine. The rearrangement combines TRBV5-5 with TRBJ2-1; a stretch of 8 junction bases matches TRBD1. The DNA is as follows: TGTGCCAGCAGCTTGACAGGGGGCAATGAGCAGTTCTTC. Translated, it reads CASSLTGGNEQFF.